The next 6 T cell receptor beta chains were all read from a single sample in a study of cytotoxic CD8 clonotypes in ibrutinib-treated CLL. This table comes from immunoSEQ multiplex PCR, and its TCRdb copy is limited to in-frame clones, with some not included. The sample shows tens of thousands of clones, roughly nine tenths of them seen only once. Sequences were derived from PBMCs, sampled after 12 months of ibrutinib treatment. These receptors all come from a human donor with chronic lymphocytic leukemia.

This chain joins TRBV5-4 and TRBJ2-1; TRBD1 agrees at 8 bases. Germline trimming cut 2 bases from V and 7 bases from J; bases unmatched to any gene: 5. The CDR3 covers 14 residues. Germline-derived CDR1 and CDR2 are SGHNT and YYREEE (reference sequence). CDR3 in amino acids: CASSFWTGKNEQFF. The CDR3 coding sequence is TGTGCCAGCAGCTTTTGGACAGGGAAAAATGAGCAGTTCTTC.

This chain uses TRBV10-3 with TRBJ2-7; 7 bases match TRBD2. CDR3 size: 13 residues. J gave up 6 bases and V 10 bases, and 12 bases lay outside the gene matches. Germline lookup yields CDR1 ENHRY and CDR2 SYGVKD. The CDR3 sequence: CATRDYNPSEQYF. The CDR3 region has the DNA TGTGCCACCCGGGACTATAACCCATCCGAGCAGTACTTC.

This chain links TRBV7-8 with TRBJ1-5; D is unresolved. In germline, CDR1 is SGHVS, CDR2 FQNEAQ. The length of the CDR3 is 15 residues. V lost 5 bases and J lost 0, with 11 bases in between. As DNA, the CDR3 is TGTGCCAGCAGCCCGGACGTTTATAGCAATCAGCCCCAGCATTTT. It translates to CASSPDVYSNQPQHF.

The genes are TRBV2 and TRBJ2-1, with D maybe TRBD2 (6 bases). Germline values: CDR1 SNHLY, CDR2 FYNNEI. The CDR3 is 14 amino acids. Trimming took off 6 bases at V and 5 bases at J, with 14 bases between the two ends. CDR3 in DNA: TGTGCCAGCAGGTCAGGGACTTATAACAATGAGCAGTTCTTC. Amino acids: CASRSGTYNNEQFF. Combining the CDR3 with reference TRBV2 and TRBJ2-1 gives the whole variable domain EPEVTQTPSHQVTQMGQEVILRCVPISNHLYFYWYRQILGQKVEFLVSFYNNEISEKSEIFDDQFSVERPDGSNFTLKIRSTKLEDSAMYFCASRSGTYNNEQFFGPGTRLTVL.

This clone was seen a handful of times. The V gene is TRBV10-3, the J gene TRBJ2-3, with D possibly TRBD1 on 6 matching bases. The CDR3 contains 12 residues. Trimming shortened V by 6 bases and J by 6 bases, and 10 bases separated the two germline ends. Germline V CDR1 and CDR2: ENHRY, SYGVKD. CDR3 in amino acids: CAISPGVDTQYF. The CDR3 DNA follows: TGTGCCATCAGCCCAGGGGTCGATACGCAGTATTTT.

This chain connects TRBV5-1 to TRBJ2-3, with a possible D match to TRBD2 (6 bases). This CDR3 has 16 residues. Trimming cost V 3 bases and J 0 bases, with 14 bases left between them. Germline V CDR1 and CDR2: SGHRS, YFSETQ. The CDR3 spells CASSSPGGTSTDTQYF. The CDR3 region has the DNA TGCGCCAGCAGCTCCCCTGGCGGGACTAGCACAGATACGCAGTATTTT.